This T cell receptor beta chain is from a study of blood T cells in healthy people across ages. PCR was performed a second time for about 7 to 11 cycles using a sample-barcoded 5' primer and a J-beta primer mix. From the 5' RACE reads, TCRdb called clonotypes with MiXCR, one entry per CDR3 protein. The sample lists 750,000 or so distinct CDR3 sequences; 20% to 30% were seen once. This CDR3 is built from 17 residues. Germline CDR1 SQVTM, CDR2 ANQGSEA. The V end was cut by 1 base, the J end by 2 bases, with 18 bases between. The same sample was also studied in work on T cells of mothers and their children.

The clonotype was recovered from a boy between 10 and 17 years old in good health. The sample comprised blood. The chain couples TRBV29-1 to TRBJ2-1, with D possibly TRBD2 on 6 matching bases. The CDR3 here is CSVEARLEGWPYNEQFF. DNA of the CDR3: TGCAGCGTTGAAGCGAGGTTGGAGGGGTGGCCCTACAATGAGCAGTTCTTC.